Following are 10 T cell receptor beta chains from one sample sequenced in a study of shared clonotypes between healthy human individuals. Assay: immunoSEQ multiplex PCR; the TCRdb copy retains only in-frame clones and omits some. The sample has around 1.4 million clones, about 98.5% seen once. Input material: naive CD4+ T cells sorted from blood. The subset: CD45RA+ positively selected. The receptors were sampled from a man aged 25 to 45 in good health.

This chain links TRBV29-1 with TRBJ1-1, with D maybe TRBD1 (5 bases). From germline, CDR1 is SQVTM and CDR2 ANQGSEA. CDR3 length: 13 amino acids. Trimming pared 2 bases from V and 5 bases from J, leaving 12 bases between. In DNA, the CDR3 is TGCAGCGTTGAACCAGGGTGGGGAACTGAAGCTTTCTTT. This translates into CSVEPGWGTEAFF.

The chain employs TRBV19 and TRBJ2-1, with 12 nucleotides matching TRBD2. CDR1 is LNHDA, CDR2 SQIVND, per germline (reference sequence). The CDR3 is 15 residues long. V lost 4 bases and J lost 7; bases outside the gene matches: 5. CDR3 residues: CASSKTSGSRNEQFF. The CDR3 DNA is TGTGCCAGTAGTAAGACTAGCGGGAGTAGGAATGAGCAGTTCTTC. Based on the CDR3 plus reference TRBV19 and TRBJ2-1, the full variable domain is DGGITQSPKYLFRKEGQNVTLSCEQNLNHDAMYWYRQDPGQGLRLIYYSQIVNDFQKGDIAEGYSVSREKKESFPLTVTSAQKNPTAFYLCASSKTSGSRNEQFFGPGTRLTVL.

This chain connects TRBV6-1 to TRBJ2-1; TRBD2 aligns across 7 bases. Germline values: CDR1 MNHNS, CDR2 SASEGT. The V and J ends lost 7 bases and 0 bases, in that order; junction bases with no gene match: 6. The CDR3 has 15 residues. For the CDR3, the DNA is TGTGCCAGCATGGCCCTAGCGGTCTCCTACAATGAGCAGTTCTTC. Translating gives CASMALAVSYNEQFF.

This chain connects TRBV7-2 to TRBJ2-5, with 8 bases identical to TRBD2. The length of the CDR3 is 16 residues. CDR1 is SGHTA, CDR2 FQGNSA, per germline. J gave up 4 bases and V 1 base, and 8 bases lay outside the gene matches. This CDR3 reads CASSLGGALAGETQYF. Here the CDR3 DNA reads TGTGCCAGCAGCTTAGGAGGTGCGCTAGCGGGAGAGACCCAGTACTTC.

J is TRBJ2-2 and V is TRBV9, with 12 bases that match TRBD2. The CDR3 sequence is 17 residues long. Unmatched junction bases numbered 7, after V lost 0 bases and J lost 7 bases. In germline, CDR1 is SGDLS, CDR2 YYNGEE. DNA of the CDR3: TGTGCCAGCAGCGTAGGCGTTGTGACTAGCGGGAGCGGGGAGCTGTTTTTT. Amino acids: CASSVGVVTSGSGELFF. The complete variable domain, with remaining parts taken from reference TRBV9 and TRBJ2-2, reads DSGVTQTPKHLITATGQRVTLRCSPRSGDLSVYWYQQSLDQGLQFLIQYYNGEERAKGNILERFSAQQFPDLHSELNLSSLELGDSALYFCASSVGVVTSGSGELFFGEGSRLTVL.

For this clone: Sequence at one end of the junction differs from germline and may be a read error. CDR3: CSASSGVLLF. In nucleotides, the CDR3 is TGCAGTGCTAGTTCGGGAGTCTTGCTCTTT. This chain connects TRBV20-1 to TRBJ1-1; D gene uncertain. The CDR3 sequence is 10 residues long. Germline CDR1 and CDR2: DFQATT and SNEGSKA (reference sequence).

The chain uses TRBV7-9 and TRBJ2-1; 11 bases agree with TRBD2. CDR3 length equals 17 residues. After removal of 5 bases from V and 8 bases from J, the junction contained 14 bases not matched to a gene. Germline loops: CDR1 SEHNR, CDR2 FQNEAQ (reference sequence). The CDR3 loop reads CASSRPGGTSGLHEQFF. The CDR3 DNA reads as TGTGCCAGCAGCCGTCCGGGGGGGACTAGCGGCCTCCATGAGCAGTTCTTC. Using reference TRBV7-9 and TRBJ2-1 for the parts outside the CDR3, the full variable domain is DTGVSQNPRHKITKRGQNVTFRCDPISEHNRLYWYRQTLGQGPEFLTYFQNEAQLEKSRLLSDRFSAERPKGSFSTLEIQRTEQGDSAMYLCASSRPGGTSGLHEQFFGPGTRLTVL.

The rearrangement joins TRBV5-4 to TRBJ1-2, with D possibly matching TRBD1 (6 bases). V gave up 4 bases and J gave up 6 bases, with 16 bases separating them. The V gene's germline CDR1 is SGHNT and CDR2 YYREEE (reference sequence). The CDR3 consists of 14 residues. This chain's CDR3 is CASSSRAGDDGYTF. For the CDR3, the DNA is TGTGCCAGCAGCAGCCGCGCAGGGGACGATGGCTACACCTTC.

The chain is built from TRBV5-1 and TRBJ2-1; D gene unclear. Between the trimmed V and J ends, which lost 0 bases and 6 bases, there was a span of 10 bases. This CDR3 spans 14 amino acids. Germline V gene sequence: CDR1 SGHRS, CDR2 YFSETQ. The CDR3, as DNA: TGCGCCAGCAGCTTGGATGCCGCTAGCAATGAGCAGTTCTTC. Protein: CASSLDAASNEQFF. The full variable domain, its missing parts supplied by reference TRBV5-1 and TRBJ2-1, is KAGVTQTPRYLIKTRGQQVTLSCSPISGHRSVSWYQQTPGQGLQFLFEYFSETQRNKGNFPGRFSGRQFSNSRSEMNVSTLELGDSALYLCASSLDAASNEQFFGPGTRLTVL.

The chain employs TRBV10-3 and TRBJ2-1; a weak D match, TRBD2 (6 bases). Germline V gene lookup returns CDR1 ENHRY and CDR2 SYGVKD. The CDR3 is 12 residues long. Trimming took off 6 bases at V and 7 bases at J, with 10 bases between the two ends. The CDR3 spells CAIRARGNEQFF. The CDR3 DNA sequence: TGTGCCATCAGGGCTCGGGGGAATGAGCAGTTCTTC.